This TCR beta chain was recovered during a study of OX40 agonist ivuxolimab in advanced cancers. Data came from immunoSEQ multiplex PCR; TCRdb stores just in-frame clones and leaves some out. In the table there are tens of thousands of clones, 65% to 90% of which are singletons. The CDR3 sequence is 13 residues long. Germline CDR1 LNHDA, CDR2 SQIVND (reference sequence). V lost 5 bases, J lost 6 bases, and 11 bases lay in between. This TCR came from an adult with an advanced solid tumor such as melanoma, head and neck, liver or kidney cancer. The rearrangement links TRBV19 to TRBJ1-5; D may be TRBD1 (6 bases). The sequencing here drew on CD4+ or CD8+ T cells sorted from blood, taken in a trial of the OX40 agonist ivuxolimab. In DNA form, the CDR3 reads TGTGCCAGTAGTGAGGGGGATCCTCAGCCCCAGCATTTT. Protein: CASSEGDPQPQHF.